Listed here is a single T cell receptor (beta chain). The data are from a study of TIL therapy for anti-PD-1-resistant metastatic lung cancer. Stated time point: pre-treatment sample, taken before nivolumab and TIL therapy. Most excised metastases sampled were pleural nodules or supraclavicular lymph nodes. This was the immunoSEQ v3 assay. Only in-frame clones appear in the TCRdb table, and some are missing; sequencing was by immunoSEQ multiplex PCR. The data hold about 50,000 clones, with less than 75% observed a single time. The length of the CDR3 is 14 residues. The trim removed 7 bases at V and 5 bases at J, leaving 10 bases unmatched. CDR1 SGHVS and CDR2 FQNEAQ come from the germline V gene.

Sequenced here: tumor tissue, sampled at baseline. V and J are TRBV7-8 and TRBJ2-7, with TRBD1 matching 8 bases. The sequence came from a person aged 25-85 years with non-small cell lung cancer. The CDR3 loop reads CASNEDRVGHEQYF. The CDR3 region has the DNA TGTGCCAGCAACGAGGACAGGGTTGGCCACGAGCAGTACTTC.